This T cell receptor (beta chain) stems from a study of T cells in Graves' hyperthyroidism and ophthalmopathy. Findings and limits, study-wide: Model output signaled ophthalmopathy a median approximately six months ahead of onset. A 13 V-J signature model discriminated ophthalmopathy versus stable hyperthyroidism.

Thyroid ultrasound, orbital computed tomography, clinical symptoms, and serum thyroxine and TRAb underpinned diagnoses. This clonotype came up many times. Its cognate antigen is unknown. V dropped 5 bases and J dropped 5; count of bases not matched to a gene: 8. The germline V gene encodes CDR1 MNHNS and CDR2 SASEGT. CDR3 length: 15 amino acids. Using RNA transcripts as the source, TCR beta CDR3 regions were amplified. First-round RT-PCR targeting the TCR CDR3 was performed with the HTBI primer set. TCRdb independently ran MiXCR on the multiplex PCR reads; one entry per CDR3 protein. The sample yields 600,000 or so distinct CDR3 sequences, 14% seen once.

The sequencing sample was made of blood. This sequence joins TRBV6-1 and TRBJ2-7; TRBD1 aligns across 11 bases. This sequence was found in a woman aged 18-35 years with Graves' ophthalmopathy. CDR3 nucleotides: TGTGCCAGCAGTCCCGGGACAGGGGGTATGAACGAGCAGTACTTC. Residues: CASSPGTGGMNEQYF.